This TCR beta chain was found in a study of cytotoxic CD8 clonotypes in ibrutinib-treated CLL. Across the study: IGHV unmutated fewer than 18; relapsed/refractory about a dozen; treatment-naive some 14. Among responders, about 24 were partial and 2 complete; after median approximately 68 months, about 15 stayed remitted and approximately 12 progressed.

Notes on the study in general: The times at which samples were taken varied between sustained-remission and progressing patients. Stable or contracted on treatment, public clonotypes were also uncommon.

TCRdb's copy holds only in-frame clones and misses some; the assay was immunoSEQ multiplex PCR. The data contain 110,000 to 150,000 clones, 75% to 80% of them singletons. Remarks on this clone: Antigen: not known.

CDR1 and CDR2 from the germline V gene are SGHDT and YYEEEE. The length of the CDR3 is 13 residues. V shed 4 bases, J shed 6 bases, and the junction held 5 bases outside the gene matches. The sequence derives from a human donor with chronic lymphocytic leukemia. This specimen consisted of PBMCs, obtained after 24 months of ibrutinib treatment. This chain links TRBV5-6 with TRBJ1-1; TRBD1 matches at 8 bases. The CDR3 coding sequence is TGTGCCAGCAGCCCGGACAGGGAATCTGAAGCTTTCTTT. Protein sequence: CASSPDRESEAFF.